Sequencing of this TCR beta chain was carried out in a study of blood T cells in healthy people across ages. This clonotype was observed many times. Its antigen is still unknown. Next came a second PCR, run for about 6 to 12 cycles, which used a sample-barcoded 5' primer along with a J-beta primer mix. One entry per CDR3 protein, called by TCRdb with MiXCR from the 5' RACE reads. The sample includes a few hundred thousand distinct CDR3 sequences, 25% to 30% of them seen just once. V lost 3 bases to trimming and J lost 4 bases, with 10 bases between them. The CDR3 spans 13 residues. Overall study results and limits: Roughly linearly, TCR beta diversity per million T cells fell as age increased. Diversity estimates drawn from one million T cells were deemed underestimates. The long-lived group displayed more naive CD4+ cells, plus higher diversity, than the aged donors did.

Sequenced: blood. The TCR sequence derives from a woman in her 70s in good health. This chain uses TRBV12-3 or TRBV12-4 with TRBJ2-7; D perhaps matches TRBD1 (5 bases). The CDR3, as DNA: TGTGCCAGCAGTTTTCGACAGCTTTACGAGCAGTACTTC. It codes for CASSFRQLYEQYF.